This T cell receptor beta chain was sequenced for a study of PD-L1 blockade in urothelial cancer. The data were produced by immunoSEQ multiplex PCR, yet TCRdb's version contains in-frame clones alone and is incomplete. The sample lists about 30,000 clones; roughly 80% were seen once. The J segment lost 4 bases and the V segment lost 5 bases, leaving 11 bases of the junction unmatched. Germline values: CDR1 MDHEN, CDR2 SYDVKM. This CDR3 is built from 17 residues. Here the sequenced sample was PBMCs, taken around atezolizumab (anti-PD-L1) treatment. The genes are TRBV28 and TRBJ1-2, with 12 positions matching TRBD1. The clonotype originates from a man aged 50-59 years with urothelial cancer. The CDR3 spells CASSRGQGAPPGYGYTF. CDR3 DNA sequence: TGTGCCAGCAGTAGGGGACAGGGGGCACCCCCTGGCTATGGCTACACCTTC.